This T cell receptor beta chain was recorded in a study of blood T cell repertoires in COVID-19. Study details: Sources were T cells, B-cell-depleted T cells, or PBMCs; the material itself was cDNA or gDNA.

Authors' analysis steps: Nucleated cell counts were estimated from reference gene primer amplification. TCRdb's table, derived via immunoSEQ multiplex PCR, lists solely in-frame clones and lacks some. That table furnishes V, J and clone size, whereas the DNA furnished D and trimming. The repertoire has a few hundred thousand clones, roughly 86% of them found once; the top ten carry under 2%. CDR3 length: 15 residues. Trimming stripped 1 base from V and 5 bases from J, with 12 bases between. Germline CDR1 SGHTA, CDR2 FQGNSA. J is TRBJ2-1 and V is TRBV7-2, with D possibly being TRBD2 (6 bases). The sequencing input was peripheral blood. The source is a woman aged 45-60 years with acute or convalescent COVID-19. CDR3 coding DNA: TGTGCCAGCAGCTTAGTATCGGGAGTCGACAATGAGCAGTTCTTC. Its protein product is CASSLVSGVDNEQFF.